The rows below give T cell receptor beta chains drawn from one sample of a study of regulatory T cells in long-lasting Graves disease. From the multiplex PCR reads, TCRdb called clonotypes with MiXCR, one entry per CDR3 protein. The sample includes roughly 450,000 distinct CDR3 sequences, roughly 20% seen only once; the top ten take 7.8%. The specimen comprised peripheral blood mononuclear cells (PBMCs), sampled when the disease was refractory, from a patient treated with antithyroid drugs. The receptor set was obtained from a female donor with Graves disease. The CDR3 runs from the conserved cysteine through the conserved F or W. The D gene is left open where the match is weak. Not every row has a clone size; where given, it reads once, few, many or a size class.

V,D,J,size,CDR3,DNA
TRBV18,TRBD1,TRBJ2-5,many,CASSLRDRGRETQYF,TGTGCCAGCTCCCTCCGGGACAGGGGACGAGAGACCCAGTACTTC
TRBV19,-,TRBJ1-1,-,CASSIIGSREAFF,TGTGCCAGTAGTATAATCGGCAGCCGAGAAGCTTTCTTT
TRBV6-5,-,TRBJ1-5,-,CASSYSAAVQPQHF,TGTGCCAGCAGTTACTCAGCGGCGGTTCAGCCCCAGCATTTT
TRBV10-3,-,TRBJ2-5,many,CAISGSEETQYF,TGTGCCATCAGTGGTTCGGAAGAGACCCAGTACTTC
TRBV7-2,TRBD1,TRBJ1-2,-,CASSTQGNGYTF,TGTGCCAGCAGTACACAGGGGAATGGCTACACCTTC
TRBV7-2,-,TRBJ2-1,-,CASSLVGRVHNEQFF,TGTGCCAGCAGCTTAGTCGGCAGGGTCCACAATGAGCAGTTCTTC
TRBV2,-,TRBJ1-3,-,CASSEDNSGDTIYF,TGTGCCAGCAGTGAAGACAACTCTGGAGACACCATATATTTT
TRBV28,TRBD1,TRBJ1-5,many,CASSHKRGQGYQPQHF,TGTGCCAGCAGCCACAAACGGGGACAGGGATATCAGCCCCAGCATTTT
TRBV20-1,TRBD2,TRBJ2-1,-,CSAFPTSGFYNEQFF,TGCAGTGCTTTCCCGACTAGCGGATTCTACAATGAGCAGTTCTTC
TRBV29-1,-,TRBJ2-6,many,CSDKDAAGANVLTF,TGCAGCGATAAGGACGCCGCGGGGGCCAACGTCCTGACTTTC
TRBV11-3,-,TRBJ1-1,many,CASSQSGRDTEAFF,TGTGCCAGCAGCCAGAGCGGACGGGACACTGAAGCTTTCTTT
TRBV28,TRBD1,TRBJ1-1,-,CASSLSWTGAEAFF,TGTGCCAGCAGTTTATCCTGGACAGGGGCTGAAGCTTTCTTT
TRBV7-2,-,TRBJ1-2,-,CASSLGGMVGGYTF,TGTGCCAGCAGCTTAGGGGGGATGGTGGGAGGCTACACCTTC
TRBV6-1,TRBD1,TRBJ2-5,-,CATRTGEYQETQYF,TGTGCCACGCGGACAGGGGAGTACCAAGAGACCCAGTACTTC
TRBV5-1,-,TRBJ2-7,many,CASTAGYEQYF,TGCGCCAGCACGGCGGGGTACGAGCAGTACTTC
TRBV6-1,-,TRBJ2-7,few,CASRGLGGYEQYF,TGTGCCAGCAGGGGTCTGGGGGGCTACGAGCAGTACTTC
TRBV29-1,-,TRBJ2-7,-,CSVVRLPAYEQYF,TGCAGCGTTGTCAGGCTCCCCGCCTACGAGCAGTACTTC
TRBV20-1,-,TRBJ2-7,many,CSATGTTKTYEQYF,TGCAGTGCTACCGGGACAACGAAAACCTACGAGCAGTACTTC
TRBV5-1,-,TRBJ2-2,many,CASSPTLSGELFF,TGCGCCAGCAGCCCTACCCTCTCCGGGGAGCTGTTTTTT
TRBV6-1,-,TRBJ2-3,-,CASSDSRGRNTQYF,TGTGCCAGCAGTGACTCCCGAGGTCGCAATACGCAGTATTTT
TRBV12-3/TRBV12-4,-,TRBJ2-5,many,CASSLVGLFQETQYF,TGTGCCAGCAGTTTAGTGGGTTTATTCCAAGAGACCCAGTACTTC
TRBV6-1,-,TRBJ2-3,-,CASSVPQGSDTQYF,TGTGCCAGCAGTGTACCACAGGGTTCAGATACGCAGTATTTT
TRBV12-3/TRBV12-4,-,TRBJ1-1,many,CASSLGDPTGEAFF,TGTGCCAGCAGTTTAGGGGACCCGACGGGCGAAGCTTTCTTT
TRBV6-5,TRBD1,TRBJ1-4,many,CASSYAGTGKKLFF,TGTGCCAGCAGTTACGCCGGGACAGGGAAAAAACTGTTTTTT
TRBV7-9,TRBD1,TRBJ2-7,-,CASSSSGGIHEQYF,TGTGCCAGCAGCTCATCAGGGGGTATCCACGAGCAGTACTTC
TRBV7-2,TRBD2,TRBJ2-7,many,CASSSPGGLAGAYEQYF,TGTGCCAGCAGCTCTCCTGGGGGACTAGCGGGAGCCTACGAGCAGTACTTC
TRBV6-1,TRBD1,TRBJ2-7,few,CASSPGTGGIRQYF,TGTGCCAGCAGCCCCGGGACAGGGGGCATACGGCAGTACTTC
TRBV29-1,-,TRBJ1-5,many,CSVGAGNNQPQHF,TGCAGCGTTGGCGCAGGGAACAATCAGCCCCAGCATTTT
TRBV29-1,-,TRBJ1-1,few,CSVEVAGTWITEAFF,TGCAGCGTTGAAGTCGCAGGGACCTGGATCACTGAAGCTTTCTTT
TRBV15,-,TRBJ2-7,many,CATSRDRDAYEQYF,TGTGCCACCAGCAGAGACAGGGATGCCTACGAGCAGTACTTC
TRBV9,TRBD2,TRBJ2-7,-,CASSVRTSGPYEQYF,TGTGCCAGCAGCGTGAGGACTAGTGGTCCCTACGAGCAGTACTTC
TRBV12-5,-,TRBJ1-1,few,CASGYGGYTEAFF,TGTGCTAGTGGTTATGGCGGTTACACTGAAGCTTTCTTT
TRBV6-9,-,TRBJ1-1,-,CASSYSWDTEAFF,TGTGCCAGCAGTTACTCCTGGGACACTGAAGCTTTCTTT
TRBV27,TRBD1,TRBJ2-7,-,CASSPGDSTYEQYF,TGTGCCAGCAGTCCCGGGGACAGCACCTACGAGCAGTACTTC
TRBV18,TRBD1,TRBJ2-7,many,CASSPYLGQGQPYEQYF,TGTGCCAGCTCACCATATTTGGGACAGGGGCAACCCTACGAGCAGTACTTC
TRBV20-1,TRBD2,TRBJ2-7,-,CSGREISYEQYF,TGCAGTGGGCGGGAGATATCCTACGAGCAGTACTTC
TRBV6-1,TRBD2,TRBJ2-2,-,CASRFGLAASSGELFF,TGTGCCAGCAGATTCGGACTAGCGGCCTCCTCGGGGGAGCTGTTTTTT
TRBV19,-,TRBJ2-1,-,CASSRGFLQFF,TGTGCCAGTAGTAGGGGCTTCCTGCAGTTCTTC
TRBV6-1,TRBD1,TRBJ2-7,-,CASSRTGIREQYF,TGTGCCAGCAGTCGGACAGGGATTCGCGAGCAGTACTTC
TRBV6-1,-,TRBJ2-7,few,CASSLTEGHYEQYF,TGTGCCAGCAGTCTCACCGAGGGACACTACGAGCAGTACTTC
TRBV27,TRBD1,TRBJ1-5,many,CATSPTYRGPQPQHF,TGTGCCACCTCCCCGACATACAGGGGGCCTCAGCCCCAGCATTTT
TRBV20-1,TRBD2,TRBJ2-2,few,CSASEGLGALFF,TGCAGTGCTAGTGAAGGACTAGGCGCGCTGTTTTTT
TRBV19,-,TRBJ2-7,-,CASSEGGAGSYEQYF,TGTGCCAGTAGCGAGGGGGGCGCTGGCTCCTACGAGCAGTACTTC
TRBV3-1,-,TRBJ2-7,many,CASSQRALEQYF,TGTGCCAGCAGCCAGAGGGCGTTGGAGCAGTACTTC
TRBV27,TRBD2,TRBJ2-7,many,CASSSGGREQYF,TGTGCCAGCAGTTCGGGGGGGAGGGAGCAGTACTTC
TRBV2,TRBD1,TRBJ1-5,many,CASSETGDQPQHF,TGTGCCAGCAGTGAGACAGGGGATCAGCCCCAGCATTTT
TRBV7-6,TRBD2,TRBJ2-3,-,CASSLHSSSGRADTQYF,TGTGCCAGCAGCCTACACTCCTCTAGCGGGAGGGCAGATACGCAGTATTTT
TRBV13,-,TRBJ1-2,many,CASSTGQRGYTF,TGTGCCAGCAGCACGGGACAAAGAGGCTACACCTTC
TRBV7-2,TRBD2,TRBJ2-7,many,CASSQPGLAHYEQYF,TGTGCCAGCAGCCAACCGGGACTAGCGCATTACGAGCAGTACTTC
TRBV10-1,-,TRBJ2-7,many,CASSEFGKAYEQYF,TGCGCCAGCAGTGAGTTCGGAAAAGCGTACGAGCAGTACTTC
TRBV28,-,TRBJ2-7,many,CASRHSRTTAYEQYF,TGTGCCAGCAGGCACTCGCGGACTACCGCCTACGAGCAGTACTTC
TRBV27,-,TRBJ1-1,few,CASSPLNAEAFF,TGTGCCAGCAGTCCGTTGAACGCTGAAGCTTTCTTT